The sequence of this T cell receptor beta chain was determined in a study of blood T cell repertoires in COVID-19. In the study overall: Samples of COVID-19 (acute and convalescent) were obtained from the United States, Italy and Spain. Sample material is recorded as cDNA or gDNA derived from T cells, B-cell-depleted T cells, or PBMCs.

The Seattle site enrolled patients during active infection and followed them longitudinally. The germline CDR1 and CDR2 sequences are SGHKS and YYEKEE (reference sequence). CDR3 size: 16 residues. V was pared by 1 base and J by 6 bases, with 10 bases of the junction left unmatched. In the authors' methods: Amplifying reference gene primers gave estimates of nucleated cell counts. The method was immunoSEQ multiplex PCR; TCRdb's version includes in-frame clones alone and lacks a portion of them. D and trimming were read from the DNA, whereas the V and J calls and clone size are those reported in that table. The sample lists some 120,000 clones; 92% were seen once.

The chain couples TRBV5-5 to TRBJ2-4; 7 nucleotides match TRBD2. The sample taken for sequencing was peripheral blood. This TCR was recovered from a man aged 45 to 65 with COVID-19, enrolled during active disease. CDR3 coding DNA: TGTGCCAGCAGCTTGAGCGTCGGGGGGTCCCTAAACATTCAGTACTTC. Translated: CASSLSVGGSLNIQYF. The entire variable domain, with the rest obtained from reference TRBV5-5 and TRBJ2-4, is as follows: DAGVTQSPTHLIKTRGQQVTLRCSPISGHKSVSWYQQVLGQGPQFIFQYYEKEERGRGNFPDRFSARQFPNYSSELNVNALLLGDSALYLCASSLSVGGSLNIQYFGAGTRLSVL.